The 10 T cell receptor beta chains in this list originate from one sample, sequenced in a study of shared clonotypes between healthy human individuals. Assay used: immunoSEQ multiplex PCR; TCRdb lists only in-frame clones, some missing. The sample lists about 580,000 clones, roughly 98% occurring once. In the naive CD8 group, cells lacked CD45RO and were positively selected for CCR7, so terminally differentiated effector memory CD45RA+ cells were left out. Material for sequencing was naive CD8+ T cells sorted from blood. These receptors were taken from a man aged 25-45 years in good health.

The gene calls are TRBV5-4 and TRBJ1-1; D unresolved. Germline V CDR1 and CDR2: SGHNT, YYREEE (reference sequence). The CDR3 extends over 15 amino acids. The V end was cut by 4 bases, the J end by 4 bases, with 17 bases between. The CDR3 DNA reads TGTGCCAGCAGCCCCCTGGAGATTACCACCACTGAAGCTTTCTTT. Protein: CASSPLEITTTEAFF. Full variable domain (missing parts from reference TRBV5-4 and TRBJ1-1): ETGVTQSPTHLIKTRGQQVTLRCSSQSGHNTVSWYQQALGQGPQFIFQYYREEENGRGNFPPRFSGLQFPNYSSELNVNALELDDSALYLCASSPLEITTTEAFFGQGTRLTVV.

The table lists this clone with a count of one. V gene TRBV27 combines with J gene TRBJ1-5, with 7 nucleotides matching TRBD1. The CDR3 extends over 15 amino acids. The germline V gene has CDR1 MNHEY and CDR2 SMNVEV (reference sequence). The J segment lost 0 bases and the V segment lost 5 bases, leaving 4 bases of the junction unmatched. The CDR3 reads CASSTDRDSNQPQHF. The CDR3 bases are TGTGCCAGCAGTACCGACAGGGATAGCAATCAGCCCCAGCATTTT.

In DNA form, the CDR3 reads TGTGCCAGCAGCCGCCGGCAGGGCACAGATACGCAGTATTTT. Its protein product is CASSRRQGTDTQYF. The rearrangement links TRBV11-3 to TRBJ2-3; the D is unclear. V lost 5 bases, J lost 1 base, and 10 bases lay in between. Germline CDR1 reads SGHNT; CDR2 reads YENEEA. The CDR3 loop spans 14 amino acids.

The J gene is TRBJ2-1, the V gene TRBV4-1, with 9 bases identical to TRBD2. The CDR3 length is 15 residues. V trimming: 2 bases; J trimming: 7 bases; junction bases outside the gene matches: 6. Germline assignment: CDR1 MGHRA and CDR2 YSYEKL. CDR3 residues: CASSQLSGRLNEQFF. CDR3 nucleotide sequence: TGCGCCAGCAGCCAACTTAGCGGGAGATTGAATGAGCAGTTCTTC.

This chain joins TRBV7-9 and TRBJ2-1; D is perhaps TRBD2 (5 bases). CDR1 is SEHNR, CDR2 FQNEAQ, per germline (reference sequence). The length of the CDR3 is 16 residues. Trimming took 5 bases from V and 0 from J, leaving 14 bases between them. The CDR3 spells CASSPGGLSSYNEQFF. Here the CDR3 DNA reads TGTGCCAGCAGCCCCGGAGGACTTAGCTCCTACAATGAGCAGTTCTTC.

The chain employs TRBV15 and TRBJ2-2, with D tentatively TRBD1 (5 bases). The V end was cut by 1 base, the J end by 8 bases, with 32 bases between. In germline, CDR1 is LNHNV, CDR2 YYDKDF (reference sequence). The CDR3 is 21 residues long. The chain's CDR3 is CATSRAGFWTTDQQAPGELFF. CDR3 nucleotides: TGTGCCACCAGCAGAGCCGGTTTCTGGACAACCGATCAACAGGCCCCGGGGGAGCTGTTTTTT.

Turning to this clone: One end of the junction varies from germline; a read error may be responsible. CDR3 loop: CASSLATGGTYEQYF. The CDR3 DNA reads as TGCGCCAGCAGTTTGGCGACGGGAGGGACCTACGAGCAGTACTTC. The chain combines TRBV5-1 with TRBJ2-7; 8 nucleotides align to TRBD2. The CDR3 totals 15 residues. CDR1 SGHRS and CDR2 YFSETQ come from the germline V gene.

The chain joins TRBV5-1 to TRBJ2-1, with 8 positions matching TRBD2. Germline V gene sequence: CDR1 SGHRS, CDR2 YFSETQ. This CDR3 is built from 16 residues. V lost 3 bases to trimming and J lost 0 bases; unmatched junction nucleotides: 5. In DNA form, the CDR3 reads TGCGCCAGCAGCTCGTCGGGGGGGAGCTCCTACAATGAGCAGTTCTTC. It is translated as CASSSSGGSSYNEQFF. The complete variable domain, with remaining parts taken from reference TRBV5-1 and TRBJ2-1, reads KAGVTQTPRYLIKTRGQQVTLSCSPISGHRSVSWYQQTPGQGLQFLFEYFSETQRNKGNFPGRFSGRQFSNSRSEMNVSTLELGDSALYLCASSSSGGSSYNEQFFGPGTRLTVL.

The rearrangement links TRBV4-1 to TRBJ2-3; D is undetermined. V was cut by 4 bases and J by 4 bases, with 6 bases left in between. This CDR3 is 12 amino acids long. Germline CDR1 reads MGHRA; CDR2 reads YSYEKL. The CDR3 here is CASSPPADTQYF. CDR3 sequence (DNA): TGCGCCAGCAGCCCCCCTGCAGATACGCAGTATTTT.

This sequence joins TRBV6-1 and TRBJ2-7, with TRBD2 matching 7 bases. The germline gives CDR1 MNHNS, CDR2 SASEGT. This CDR3 comprises 16 residues. The trim removed 4 bases at V and 2 bases at J, leaving 11 bases unmatched. CDR3: CASSGGRLAGAYEQYF. Here the CDR3 DNA reads TGTGCCAGCAGTGGGGGGAGACTAGCTGGGGCCTACGAGCAGTACTTC.